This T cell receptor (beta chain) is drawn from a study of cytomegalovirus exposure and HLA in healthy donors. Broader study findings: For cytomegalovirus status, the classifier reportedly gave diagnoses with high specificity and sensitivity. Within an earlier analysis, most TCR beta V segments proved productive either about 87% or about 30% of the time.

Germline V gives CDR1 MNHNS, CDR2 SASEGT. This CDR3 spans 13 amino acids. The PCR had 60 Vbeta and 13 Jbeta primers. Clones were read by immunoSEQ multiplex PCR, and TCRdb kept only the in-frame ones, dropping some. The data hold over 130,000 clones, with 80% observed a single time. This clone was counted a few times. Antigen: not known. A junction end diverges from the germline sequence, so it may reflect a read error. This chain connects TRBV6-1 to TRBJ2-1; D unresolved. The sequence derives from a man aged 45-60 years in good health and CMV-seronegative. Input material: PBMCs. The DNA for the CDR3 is TGTGCCAGCAGGGAAGGTGTATTAAATGAGCAGTTCTTC. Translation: CASREGVLNEQFF.